Reported below is one TCR beta chain. These data come from a study of blood T cell repertoires in COVID-19. In the study overall: From the United States, Italy and Spain came samples of acute and convalescent COVID-19. PBMCs, B-cell-depleted T cells, or T cells were the source of the cDNA or gDNA that made up the material.

Original analysis: Counts of nucleated cells, estimated from reference gene primer amplification, were obtained. The method was immunoSEQ multiplex PCR; TCRdb's version includes in-frame clones alone and lacks a portion of them. V, J and clone size derive from that table, while D and trimming were established from the DNA sequence. The repertoire holds about 120,000 clones, with around four fifths as singletons. This CDR3 has 13 amino acids. V was cut by 1 base and J by 3 bases, with 6 bases left in between. The rearrangement uses TRBV12-3 or TRBV12-4 and TRBJ1-1; D gene uncertain. This TCR came from a man aged 25 to 40 with acute or convalescent COVID-19. What was sequenced was peripheral blood. The CDR3 DNA reads TGTGCCAGCAGTTTAGTCGCGGACACTGAAGCTTTCTTT. Translation gives CASSLVADTEAFF.